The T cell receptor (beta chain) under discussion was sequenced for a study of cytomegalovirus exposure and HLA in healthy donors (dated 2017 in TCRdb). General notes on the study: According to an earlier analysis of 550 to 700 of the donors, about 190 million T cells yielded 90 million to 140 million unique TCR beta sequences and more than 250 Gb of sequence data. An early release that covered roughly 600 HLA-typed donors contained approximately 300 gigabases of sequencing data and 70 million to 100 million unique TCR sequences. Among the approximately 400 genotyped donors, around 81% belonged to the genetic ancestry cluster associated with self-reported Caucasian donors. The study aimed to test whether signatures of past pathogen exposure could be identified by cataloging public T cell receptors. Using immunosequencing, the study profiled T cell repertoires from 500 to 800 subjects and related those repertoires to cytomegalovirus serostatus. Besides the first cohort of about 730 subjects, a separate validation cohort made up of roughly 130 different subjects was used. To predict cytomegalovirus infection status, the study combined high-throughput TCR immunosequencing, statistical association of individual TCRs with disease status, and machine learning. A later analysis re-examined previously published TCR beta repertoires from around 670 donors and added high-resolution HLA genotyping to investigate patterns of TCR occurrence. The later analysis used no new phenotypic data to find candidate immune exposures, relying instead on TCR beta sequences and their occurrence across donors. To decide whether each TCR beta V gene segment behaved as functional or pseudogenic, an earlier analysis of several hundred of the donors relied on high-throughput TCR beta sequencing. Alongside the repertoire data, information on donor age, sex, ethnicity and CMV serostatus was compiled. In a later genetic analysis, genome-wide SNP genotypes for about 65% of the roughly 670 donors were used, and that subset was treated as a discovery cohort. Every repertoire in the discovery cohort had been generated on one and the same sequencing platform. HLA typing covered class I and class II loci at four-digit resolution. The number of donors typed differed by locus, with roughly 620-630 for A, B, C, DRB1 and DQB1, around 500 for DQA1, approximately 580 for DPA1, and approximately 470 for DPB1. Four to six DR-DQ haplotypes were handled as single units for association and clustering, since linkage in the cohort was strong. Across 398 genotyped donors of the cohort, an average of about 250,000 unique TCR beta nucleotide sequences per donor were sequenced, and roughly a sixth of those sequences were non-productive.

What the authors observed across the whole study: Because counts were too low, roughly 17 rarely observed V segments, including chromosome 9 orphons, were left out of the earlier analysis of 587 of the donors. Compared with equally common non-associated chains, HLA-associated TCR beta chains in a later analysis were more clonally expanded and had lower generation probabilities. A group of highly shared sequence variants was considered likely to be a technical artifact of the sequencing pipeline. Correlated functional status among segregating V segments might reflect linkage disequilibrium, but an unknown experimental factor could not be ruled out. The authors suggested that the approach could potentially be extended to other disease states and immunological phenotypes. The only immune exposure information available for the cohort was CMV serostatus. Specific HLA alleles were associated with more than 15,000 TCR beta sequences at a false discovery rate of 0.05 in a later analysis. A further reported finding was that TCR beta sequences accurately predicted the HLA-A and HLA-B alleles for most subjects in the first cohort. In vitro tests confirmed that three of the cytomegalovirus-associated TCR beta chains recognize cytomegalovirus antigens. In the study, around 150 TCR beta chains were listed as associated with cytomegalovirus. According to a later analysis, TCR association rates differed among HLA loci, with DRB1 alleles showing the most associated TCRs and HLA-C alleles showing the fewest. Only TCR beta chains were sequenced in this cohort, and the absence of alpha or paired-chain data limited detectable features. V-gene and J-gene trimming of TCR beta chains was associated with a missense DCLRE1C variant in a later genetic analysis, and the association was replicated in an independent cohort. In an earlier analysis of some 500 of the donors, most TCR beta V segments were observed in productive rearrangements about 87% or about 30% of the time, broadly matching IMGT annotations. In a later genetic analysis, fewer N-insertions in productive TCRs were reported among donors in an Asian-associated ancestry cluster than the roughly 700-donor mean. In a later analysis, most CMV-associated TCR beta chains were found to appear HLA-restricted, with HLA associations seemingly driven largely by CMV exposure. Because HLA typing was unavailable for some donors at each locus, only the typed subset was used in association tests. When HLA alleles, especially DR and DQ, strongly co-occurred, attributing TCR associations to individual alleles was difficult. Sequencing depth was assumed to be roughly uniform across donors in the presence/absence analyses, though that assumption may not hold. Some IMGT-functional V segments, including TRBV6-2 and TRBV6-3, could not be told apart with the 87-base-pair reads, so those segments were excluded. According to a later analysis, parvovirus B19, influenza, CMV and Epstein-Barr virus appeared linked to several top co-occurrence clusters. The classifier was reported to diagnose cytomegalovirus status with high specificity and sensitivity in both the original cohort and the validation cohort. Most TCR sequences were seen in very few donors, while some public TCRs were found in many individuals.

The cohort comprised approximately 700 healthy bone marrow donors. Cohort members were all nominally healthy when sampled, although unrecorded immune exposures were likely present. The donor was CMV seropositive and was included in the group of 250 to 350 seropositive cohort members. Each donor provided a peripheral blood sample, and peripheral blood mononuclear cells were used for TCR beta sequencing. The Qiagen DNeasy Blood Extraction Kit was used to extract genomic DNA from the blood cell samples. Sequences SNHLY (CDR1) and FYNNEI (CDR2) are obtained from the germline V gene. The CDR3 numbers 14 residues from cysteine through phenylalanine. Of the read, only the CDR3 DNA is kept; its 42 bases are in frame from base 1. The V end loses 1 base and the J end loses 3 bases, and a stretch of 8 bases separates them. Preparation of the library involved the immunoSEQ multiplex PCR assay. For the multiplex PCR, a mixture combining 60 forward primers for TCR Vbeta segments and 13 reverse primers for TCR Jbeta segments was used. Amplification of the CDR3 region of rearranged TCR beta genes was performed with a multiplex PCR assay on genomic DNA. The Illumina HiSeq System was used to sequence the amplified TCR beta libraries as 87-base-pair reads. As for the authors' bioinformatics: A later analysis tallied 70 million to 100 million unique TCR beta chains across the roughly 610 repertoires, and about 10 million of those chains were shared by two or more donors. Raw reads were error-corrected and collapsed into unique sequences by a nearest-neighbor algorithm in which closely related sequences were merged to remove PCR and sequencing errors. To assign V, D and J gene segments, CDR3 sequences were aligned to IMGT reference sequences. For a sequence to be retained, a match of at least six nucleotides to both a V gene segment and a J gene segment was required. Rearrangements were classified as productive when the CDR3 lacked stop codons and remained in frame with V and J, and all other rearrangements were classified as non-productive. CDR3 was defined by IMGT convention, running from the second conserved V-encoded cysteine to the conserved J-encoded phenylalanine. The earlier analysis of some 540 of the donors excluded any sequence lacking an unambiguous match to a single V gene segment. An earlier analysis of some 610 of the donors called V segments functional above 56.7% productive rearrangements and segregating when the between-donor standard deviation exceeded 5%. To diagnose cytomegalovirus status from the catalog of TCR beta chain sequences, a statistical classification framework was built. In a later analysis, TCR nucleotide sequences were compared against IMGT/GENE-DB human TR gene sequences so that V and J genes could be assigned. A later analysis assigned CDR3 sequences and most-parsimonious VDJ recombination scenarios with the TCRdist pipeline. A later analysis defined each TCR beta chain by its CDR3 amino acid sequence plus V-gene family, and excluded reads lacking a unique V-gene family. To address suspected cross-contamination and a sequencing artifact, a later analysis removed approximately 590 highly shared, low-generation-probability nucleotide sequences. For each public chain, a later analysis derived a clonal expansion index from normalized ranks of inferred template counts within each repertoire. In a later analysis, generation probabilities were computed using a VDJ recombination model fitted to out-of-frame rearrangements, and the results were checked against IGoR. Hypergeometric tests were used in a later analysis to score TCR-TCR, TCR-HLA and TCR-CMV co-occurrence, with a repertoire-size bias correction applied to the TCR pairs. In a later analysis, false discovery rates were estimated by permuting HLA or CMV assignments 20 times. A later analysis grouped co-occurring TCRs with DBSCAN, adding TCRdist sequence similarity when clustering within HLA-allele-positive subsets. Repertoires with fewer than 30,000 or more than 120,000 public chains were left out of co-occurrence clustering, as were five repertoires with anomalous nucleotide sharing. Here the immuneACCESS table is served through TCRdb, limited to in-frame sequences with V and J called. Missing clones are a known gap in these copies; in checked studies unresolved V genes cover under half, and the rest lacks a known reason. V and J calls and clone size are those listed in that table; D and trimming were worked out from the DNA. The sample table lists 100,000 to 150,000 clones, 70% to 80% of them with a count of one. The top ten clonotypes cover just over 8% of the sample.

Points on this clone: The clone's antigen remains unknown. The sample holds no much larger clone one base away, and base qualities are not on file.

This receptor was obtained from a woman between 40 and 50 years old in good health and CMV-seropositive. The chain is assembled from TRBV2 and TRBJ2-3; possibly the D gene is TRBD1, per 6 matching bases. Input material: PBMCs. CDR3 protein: CASSEDRETDTQYF. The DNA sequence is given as TGTGCCAGCAGTGAAGACAGGGAAACAGATACGCAGTATTTT. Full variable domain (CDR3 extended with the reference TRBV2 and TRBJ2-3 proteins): EPEVTQTPSHQVTQMGQEVILRCVPISNHLYFYWYRQILGQKVEFLVSFYNNEISEKSEIFDDQFSVERPDGSNFTLKIRSTKLEDSAMYFCASSEDRETDTQYFGPGTRLTVL.